This TCR beta chain appears in the sequencing data of a study of blood T cell repertoires in COVID-19. The V end was cut by 5 bases, the J end by 1 base, with 7 bases between. The CDR3 spans 13 residues. Germline CDR1 and CDR2: MDHEN and SYDVKM. TCRdb's table, derived via immunoSEQ multiplex PCR, lists solely in-frame clones and lacks some. This sample has a few hundred thousand clones, with roughly 89% found just once. Participant ages covered about 18 to 89 years across about two dozen US areas. The V gene is TRBV28, the J gene TRBJ2-3; no reliable D call. The TCR comes from a woman aged 18-29 years with acute COVID-19. The sample comprised PBMCs or T cells enriched from blood (not recorded which). The CDR3 bases are TGTGCCAGCAGTCCCACAGGCACAGATACGCAGTATTTT. This sequence encodes CASSPTGTDTQYF.